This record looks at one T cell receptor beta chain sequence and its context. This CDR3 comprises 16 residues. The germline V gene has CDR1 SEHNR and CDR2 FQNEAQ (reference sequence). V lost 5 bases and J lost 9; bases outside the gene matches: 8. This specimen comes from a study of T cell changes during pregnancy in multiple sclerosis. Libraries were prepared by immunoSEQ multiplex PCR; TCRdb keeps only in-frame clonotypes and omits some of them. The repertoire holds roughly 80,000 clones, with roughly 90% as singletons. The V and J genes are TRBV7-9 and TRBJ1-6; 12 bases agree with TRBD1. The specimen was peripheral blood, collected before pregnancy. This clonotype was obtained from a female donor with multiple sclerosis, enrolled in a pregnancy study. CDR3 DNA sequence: TGTGCCAGCAGCCTGGGACAGGGGGCGCGAGGTTCACCCCTCCACTTT. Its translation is CASSLGQGARGSPLHF.